The sequence of this T cell receptor (beta chain) was determined in a study of a mutant IDH1 vaccine in newly diagnosed glioma. The CDR3 is made up of 14 amino acids. Trimming removed 2 bases from V and 2 bases from J; junction bases left unmatched: 2. CDR1 and CDR2 from the germline V gene are MNHEY and SMNVEV (reference sequence). The study's findings and limits: Immune responses induced by the vaccine were seen in around 93% of patients, spanning multiple MHC alleles.

Produced via immunoSEQ multiplex PCR; TCRdb's table is partial and in-frame only. The sample has 70,000 to 90,000 clones, about 91% seen once; the top ten hold 0.56%. Of note for this clone: The antigen is undetermined.

Time point of the sample: week 5, during vaccination. The investigators gave 300 ug of mutant IDH1 20-mer peptide in each vaccine dose, together with topical imiquimod. The sequence was collected from a woman aged 45-65 years with glioma. The chain has TRBV27 and TRBJ1-2; TRBD1 aligns across 7 bases. This material consisted of PBMCs, taken from a glioma patient whose treatment included an IDH1 peptide vaccine. CDR3 region: CASSLQGGNYGYTF. The CDR3, as DNA: TGTGCCAGCAGTTTACAGGGGGGAAACTATGGCTACACCTTC.